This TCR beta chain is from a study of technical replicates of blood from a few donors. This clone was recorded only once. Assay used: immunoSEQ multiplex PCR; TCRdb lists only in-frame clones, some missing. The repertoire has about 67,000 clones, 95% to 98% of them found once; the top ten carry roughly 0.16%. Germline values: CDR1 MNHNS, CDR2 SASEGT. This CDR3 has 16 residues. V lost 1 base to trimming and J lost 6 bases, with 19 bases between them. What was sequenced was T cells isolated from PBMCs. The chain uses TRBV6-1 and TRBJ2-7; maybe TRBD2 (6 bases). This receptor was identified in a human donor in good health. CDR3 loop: CASSEGPGVSGSEQYF. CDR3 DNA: TGTGCCAGCAGTGAAGGCCCGGGGGTGTCGGGGAGCGAGCAGTACTTC.